One sample yielded the 27 T cell receptor beta chains listed below, sequenced in a study of CD8+ T cells in alopecia areata. Following RNA extraction, reverse transcription yielded cDNA that acted as the sequencing template. Method: immunoSEQ multiplex PCR; TCRdb's copy keeps in-frame clones and lacks some. The sample consists of around 290,000 clones, over 45% of them appearing once. Treatment in this sample: oral pan-JAK inhibitor, 5-10 mg twice daily. This specimen consisted of CD4+ T cells sorted from blood, obtained at week 24, from a patient treated with tofacitinib. Receptors originate from a human donor with alopecia areata.

The J gene is TRBJ2-3, the V gene TRBV5-1; 7 positions agree with TRBD1. The ends lost 7 bases at V and 0 bases at J; junction bases unmatched: 11. The germline gives CDR1 SGHRS, CDR2 YFSETQ. The CDR3 contains 16 residues. The chain's CDR3 is CASRRTGDASTDTQYF. Written as DNA, the CDR3 is TGCGCCAGCCGGAGGACAGGAGATGCTAGCACAGATACGCAGTATTTT.

This chain links TRBV5-1 with TRBJ2-3; 7 bases fit TRBD1. The CDR3 consists of 16 residues. In germline, CDR1 is SGHRS, CDR2 YFSETQ. After removal of 3 bases from V and 0 bases from J, the junction contained 7 bases not matched to a gene. Here the CDR3 DNA reads TGCGCCAGCAGCTCATGGACAGGCGAGAGCACAGATACGCAGTATTTT. As protein: CASSSWTGESTDTQYF. Together with reference TRBV5-1 and TRBJ2-3, the CDR3 gives the full variable domain: KAGVTQTPRYLIKTRGQQVTLSCSPISGHRSVSWYQQTPGQGLQFLFEYFSETQRNKGNFPGRFSGRQFSNSRSEMNVSTLELGDSALYLCASSSWTGESTDTQYFGPGTRLTVL.

V and J are TRBV30 and TRBJ2-5; no definite D call. CDR1 GTSNPN and CDR2 SVGIG come from the germline V gene (reference sequence). The CDR3 totals 11 residues. The V end was cut by 5 bases, the J end by 2 bases, with 6 bases between. The chain's CDR3 is CAWDRQETQYF. In DNA, the CDR3 is TGTGCCTGGGACCGTCAAGAGACCCAGTACTTC.

CDR3 sequence (DNA): TGTGCCAGCAGTGAGTCTACAGGCTCTGGAAACACCATATATTTT. This translates into CASSESTGSGNTIYF. This chain connects TRBV25-1 to TRBJ1-3; TRBD1 might be the D (5 bases). Trimming pared 3 bases from V and 0 bases from J, leaving 9 bases between. The CDR3 covers 15 residues. CDR1 is MGHDK, CDR2 SYGVNS, per germline.

The V call is TRBV4-2, the J call TRBJ1-1, with 7 nucleotides matching TRBD1. The V and J ends lost 0 bases and 9 bases, in that order; junction bases with no gene match: 13. The length of the CDR3 is 16 residues. Looked up from germline, CDR1 is LGHNA and CDR2 is YNFKEQ. The DNA for the CDR3 is TGTGCCAGCAGCCAAGATTCCGCAAACAGGGGCCGGAAAGCTTTCTTT. Its protein is CASSQDSANRGRKAFF.

This rearrangement joins TRBV28 to TRBJ1-6; D unresolved. V lost 3 bases and J lost 7, with 13 bases in between. In germline, CDR1 is MDHEN, CDR2 SYDVKM. The CDR3 contains 15 residues. The CDR3 loop reads CASSLVKAENSPLHF. The CDR3 DNA reads TGTGCCAGCAGTTTGGTGAAGGCGGAGAATTCACCCCTCCACTTT.

This clone was seen more than once but under ten times. The chain combines TRBV5-1 with TRBJ2-5; D not certain. From germline, CDR1 is SGHRS and CDR2 YFSETQ. V lost 0 bases, J lost 1 base, and 4 bases lay in between. The CDR3 consists of 13 residues. The CDR3 coding sequence is TGCGCCAGCAGCTTGGTCACCCAAGAGACCCAGTACTTC. Translation: CASSLVTQETQYF. Filled out from reference TRBV5-1 and TRBJ2-5, the complete variable domain reads KAGVTQTPRYLIKTRGQQVTLSCSPISGHRSVSWYQQTPGQGLQFLFEYFSETQRNKGNFPGRFSGRQFSNSRSEMNVSTLELGDSALYLCASSLVTQETQYFGPGTRLLVL.

In this sample, this clone turned up a few times. V usage is TRBV27 and J usage is TRBJ2-7; perhaps D is TRBD1 or TRBD2 (5 bases each). Germline V CDR1 and CDR2: MNHEY, SMNVEV (reference sequence). V was trimmed by 5 bases and J by 5 bases, leaving 16 bases between them. The CDR3 is 14 residues long. In DNA form, the CDR3 reads TGTGCCAGCAGTCCCCGGGACGGCCGTCACGAGCAGTACTTC. Its translation: CASSPRDGRHEQYF.

The chain carries TRBV2 and TRBJ2-3; D is unclear. Trimming cost V 11 bases and J 0 bases, with 9 bases left between them. CDR3 length equals 12 residues. Germline CDR1 is SNHLY and CDR2 is FYNNEI. CDR3 nucleotides: TGTGCCTCCTACCCTAGCACAGATACGCAGTATTTT. Protein sequence: CASYPSTDTQYF.

The chain links TRBV6-1 to TRBJ1-6; D not certain. This CDR3 is built from 15 residues. V dropped 3 bases and J dropped 5 bases, with 11 bases sitting between them. CDR1 and CDR2 (germline): MNHNS, SASEGT. CDR3 sequence: CASSDKRVNNSPLHF. The CDR3 DNA reads as TGTGCCAGCAGTGATAAGAGAGTCAATAATTCACCCCTCCACTTT.

The chain combines TRBV7-9 with TRBJ2-2; 8 bases agree with TRBD1. J gave up 2 bases and V 7 bases, and 3 bases lay outside the gene matches. CDR3 length: 14 residues. Germline V gene data show CDR1 as SEHNR and CDR2 as FQNEAQ (reference sequence). In DNA form, the CDR3 reads TGTGCCAGCACGACAGGGGTCAACACCGGGGAGCTGTTTTTT. It specifies CASTTGVNTGELFF.

In this sample, this clone turned up a few times. The V call is TRBV12-5, the J call TRBJ1-1; D remains ambiguous. V shed 2 bases and J shed 4 bases, with 8 bases lying between them. Looked up from germline, CDR1 is LGHNT and CDR2 is FRNRAP. CDR3 length: 13 residues. DNA of the CDR3: TGTGCTAGTGGTTTGAAGGAATCCACTGAAGCTTTCTTT. Translating it yields CASGLKESTEAFF.

The rearrangement links TRBV29-1 to TRBJ1-1, with D possibly TRBD1 on 5 matching bases. V lost 6 bases to trimming and J lost 0 bases, with 11 bases between them. The length of the CDR3 is 13 residues. The germline gives CDR1 SQVTM, CDR2 ANQGSEA. CDR3 protein: CSVGDSLNTEAFF. CDR3 bases: TGCAGCGTCGGCGACAGTTTGAACACTGAAGCTTTCTTT. The whole variable domain, filled in from reference TRBV29-1 and TRBJ1-1, reads SAVISQKPSRDICQRGTSLTIQCQVDSQVTMMFWYRQQPGQSLTLIATANQGSEATYESGFVIDKFPISRPNLTFSTLTVSNMSPEDSSIYLCSVGDSLNTEAFFGQGTRLTVV.

The chain couples TRBV29-1 to TRBJ1-4; D gene unclear. The germline V gene encodes CDR1 SQVTM and CDR2 ANQGSEA. Trimming cost V 4 bases and J 6 bases, with 12 bases left between them. This CDR3 contains 13 residues. DNA for the CDR3: TGCAGCGTTGGGGCGGCAGGAGATGAAAAACTGTTTTTT. Its protein is CSVGAAGDEKLFF.

The chain has TRBV11-2 and TRBJ2-5, with D perhaps matching TRBD2 (6 bases). Germline V CDR1 and CDR2: SGHAT, FQNNGV. The CDR3 has 15 amino acids. Between the trimmed V and J ends, which lost 1 base and 1 base, there was a span of 10 bases. CDR3 sequence: CASSLAGETQETQYF. CDR3 nucleotides: TGTGCCAGCAGCTTAGCGGGGGAGACCCAAGAGACCCAGTACTTC.

The chain carries TRBV5-1 and TRBJ2-4, with D uncertain. V gave up 2 bases and J gave up 0 bases, with 12 bases separating them. Germline V gene data show CDR1 as SGHRS and CDR2 as YFSETQ. This CDR3 has 16 residues. CDR3 nucleotides: TGCGCCAGCAGCTTTCCTATCGGCGGAGCCAAAAACATTCAGTACTTC. It yields the protein CASSFPIGGAKNIQYF.

The chain combines TRBV5-1 with TRBJ1-5; 8 positions match TRBD1. CDR3 size: 15 residues. The germline V gene encodes CDR1 SGHRS and CDR2 YFSETQ. The V gene end was trimmed by 0 bases and the J gene end by 2 bases; junction bases not matched to a gene: 1. CDR3 sequence reads: CASSLGQGRNQPQHF. CDR3 nucleotides: TGCGCCAGCAGCTTGGGACAGGGGCGCAATCAGCCCCAGCATTTT. Looking up the rest from reference TRBV5-1 and TRBJ1-5 gives the full variable domain: KAGVTQTPRYLIKTRGQQVTLSCSPISGHRSVSWYQQTPGQGLQFLFEYFSETQRNKGNFPGRFSGRQFSNSRSEMNVSTLELGDSALYLCASSLGQGRNQPQHFGDGTRLSIL.

The chain links TRBV5-1 to TRBJ2-3; D is unresolved. Trimming removed 3 bases from V and 6 bases from J, with 5 bases in between. Looked up from germline, CDR1 is SGHRS and CDR2 is YFSETQ. The CDR3 is 11 amino acids. In nucleotides, the CDR3 is TGCGCCAGCAGCTCCTCTGATACGCAGTATTTT. This codes for CASSSSDTQYF.

The J gene is TRBJ1-6, the V gene TRBV10-3, with TRBD1 matching over 8 bases. The CDR3 consists of 14 residues. Germline lookup yields CDR1 ENHRY and CDR2 SYGVKD. V dropped 4 bases and J dropped 7; count of bases not matched to a gene: 3. In DNA, the CDR3 is TGTGCCATCAGTGGGCGACAGGGGAATTCACCCCTCCACTTT. Translating gives CAISGRQGNSPLHF.

This clone was seen a handful of times. This chain uses TRBV2 with TRBJ2-2; D tentatively fits TRBD1 or TRBD2 (6 bases each). The germline V gene encodes CDR1 SNHLY and CDR2 FYNNEI. The CDR3 spans 14 residues. V was clipped by 6 bases and J by 6 bases, with 14 bases between them. Written as DNA, the CDR3 is TGTGCCAGCAGGAGGGGGGATGGACCCGGGGAGCTGTTTTTT. Amino acid sequence: CASRRGDGPGELFF.

The J gene is TRBJ2-1, the V gene TRBV30, with D possibly called TRBD1 or TRBD2 (5 bases each). The ends were cut back, 3 bases at V and 4 bases at J, with 7 bases in the middle. Germline V gene lookup returns CDR1 GTSNPN and CDR2 SVGIG (reference sequence). CDR3 length: 12 amino acids. CDR3 loop: CAWSREYNEQFF. The CDR3 nucleotides read TGTGCCTGGAGCAGGGAGTACAATGAGCAGTTCTTC.

V gene TRBV18 combines with J gene TRBJ1-2, with 7 bases matching TRBD1. Trimming took 3 bases from V and 13 from J; bases not matched to a gene: 14. Germline values: CDR1 KGHSH, CDR2 LQKENI. This CDR3 has 14 residues. CDR3 loop: CASSPSLGDAGGTF. CDR3 DNA: TGTGCCAGCTCACCCTCGTTGGGGGACGCAGGGGGCACCTTC.

The chain couples TRBV30 to TRBJ2-2; weak D call: TRBD1 (5 bases). CDR1 and CDR2 from the germline V gene are GTSNPN and SVGIG (reference sequence). The CDR3 extends over 14 amino acids. V dropped 4 bases and J dropped 2 bases, with 11 bases sitting between them. The chain's CDR3 is CAWTQGSNTGELFF. CDR3 nucleotide sequence: TGTGCCTGGACGCAGGGCTCTAACACCGGGGAGCTGTTTTTT.

The rearrangement uses TRBV6-5 and TRBJ1-3; D gene uncertain. The V and J ends lost 6 bases and 4 bases respectively, with 7 bases between them. This CDR3 is 12 amino acids long. Germline-derived CDR1 and CDR2 are MNHEY and SVGAGI. The CDR3: CASRGYGNTIYF. For the CDR3, the DNA is TGTGCCAGCAGGGGATACGGAAACACCATATATTTT.

The chain links TRBV7-6 to TRBJ1-2; D call uncertain. Trimming pared 4 bases from V and 5 bases from J, leaving 8 bases between. In germline, CDR1 is SGHVS, CDR2 FNYEAQ. The CDR3 spans 12 residues. The CDR3 loop reads CASSSVGYGYTF. In DNA form, the CDR3 reads TGTGCCAGCAGCTCGGTGGGGTATGGCTACACCTTC.

The V and J genes are TRBV29-1 and TRBJ2-7; D possibly uses TRBD1 or TRBD2 (5 bases each). The CDR3 is 14 residues long. Per germline, CDR1 SQVTM and CDR2 ANQGSEA. V lost 4 bases and J 4 bases, leaving 17 bases between the germline ends. DNA for the CDR3: TGCAGCGTTGGTGGTGGGGGACGCGGTTACGAGCAGTACTTC. The encoded protein is CSVGGGGRGYEQYF.

The J gene is TRBJ2-5, the V gene TRBV7-2; 7 positions agree with TRBD1. Germline lookup yields CDR1 SGHTA and CDR2 FQGNSA. The CDR3 sequence is 14 residues long. The V and J ends lost 5 bases and 7 bases, in that order; junction bases with no gene match: 10. CDR3 residues: CASSPGQALGTQYF. CDR3 coding DNA: TGTGCCAGCAGCCCCGGACAGGCCTTGGGGACCCAGTACTTC. Full variable domain (missing parts from reference TRBV7-2 and TRBJ2-5): GAGVSQSPSNKVTEKGKDVELRCDPISGHTALYWYRQSLGQGLEFLIYFQGNSAPDKSGLPSDRFSAERTGGSVSTLTIQRTQQEDSAVYLCASSPGQALGTQYFGPGTRLLVL.